Only a few counts were recorded for the clone carrying this T cell receptor beta chain. Its target is not known. Sequential positive selection took CD4 T cells first, then CD8 T cells. These data come from a study of naive and memory T cell subsets. Study-wide results and limits: RNA-based TCR counts may shift with T cell activation and differentiation.

Trimming stripped 4 bases from V and 9 bases from J, with 13 bases between. In germline, CDR1 is SGHDN, CDR2 FVKESK. CDR3 size: 12 residues. Two oligonucleotides, mixed equimolar, formed the beta constant-region primer covering TRBC1 and TRBC2. Ligated cDNA was amplified by four rounds of PCR with nested alpha and beta constant-region primers and SP2. TCRdb fed the UMI-ligation and nested PCR reads into MiXCR, producing one record per CDR3 protein. Altogether roughly 80,000 distinct CDR3 sequences are present, about 10% being singletons, with the ten largest covering around 1.3%. The chain uses TRBV14 and TRBJ2-7; D perhaps matches TRBD2 (5 bases). The clonotype originates from a human donor in good health. Input material: naive CD8+ T cells from blood. The CDR3 bases are TGTGCCAGCAGCCTCGGACGGGGTACGCAGTACTTC. Translated, it gives CASSLGRGTQYF.